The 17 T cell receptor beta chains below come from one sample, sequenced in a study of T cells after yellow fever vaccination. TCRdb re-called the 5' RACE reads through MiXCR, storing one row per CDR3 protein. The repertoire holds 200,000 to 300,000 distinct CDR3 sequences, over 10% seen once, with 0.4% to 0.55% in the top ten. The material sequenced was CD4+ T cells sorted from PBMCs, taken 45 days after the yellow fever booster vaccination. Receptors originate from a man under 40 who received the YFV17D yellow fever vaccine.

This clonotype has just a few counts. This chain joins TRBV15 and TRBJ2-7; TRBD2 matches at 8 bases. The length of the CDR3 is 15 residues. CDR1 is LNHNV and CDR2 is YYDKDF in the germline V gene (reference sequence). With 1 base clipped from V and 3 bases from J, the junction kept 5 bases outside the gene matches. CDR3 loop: CATSRGGLAGYEQYF. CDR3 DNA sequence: TGTGCCACCAGCAGAGGTGGACTAGCTGGCTACGAGCAGTACTTC.

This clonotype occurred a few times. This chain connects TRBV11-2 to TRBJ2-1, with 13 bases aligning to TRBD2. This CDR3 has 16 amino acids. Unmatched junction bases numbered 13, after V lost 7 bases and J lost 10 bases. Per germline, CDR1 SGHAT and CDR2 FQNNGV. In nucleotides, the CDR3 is TGTGCCAGCAACCCCCAAAGACTAGCGGGAGGTAACGAGCAGTTCTTC. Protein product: CASNPQRLAGGNEQFF.

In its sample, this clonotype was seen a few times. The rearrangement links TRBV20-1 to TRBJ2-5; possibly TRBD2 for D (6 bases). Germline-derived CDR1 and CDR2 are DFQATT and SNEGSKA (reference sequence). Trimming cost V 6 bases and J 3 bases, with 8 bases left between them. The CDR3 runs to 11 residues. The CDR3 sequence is CSAVAEETQYF. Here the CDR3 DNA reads TGCAGTGCGGTAGCGGAAGAGACCCAGTACTTC.

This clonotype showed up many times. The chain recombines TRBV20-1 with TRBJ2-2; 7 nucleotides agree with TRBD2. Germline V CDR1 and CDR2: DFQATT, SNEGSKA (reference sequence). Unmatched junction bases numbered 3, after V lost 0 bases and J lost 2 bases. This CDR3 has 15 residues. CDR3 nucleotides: TGCAGTGCTAGAGATGGCGGGAGCAACACCGGGGAGCTGTTTTTT. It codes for CSARDGGSNTGELFF.

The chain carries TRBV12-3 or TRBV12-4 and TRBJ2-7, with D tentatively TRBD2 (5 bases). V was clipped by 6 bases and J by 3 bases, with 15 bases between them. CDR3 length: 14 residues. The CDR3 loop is CASSPRTAVYEQYF. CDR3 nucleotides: TGTGCCAGCAGCCCCCGGACTGCGGTCTACGAGCAGTACTTC.

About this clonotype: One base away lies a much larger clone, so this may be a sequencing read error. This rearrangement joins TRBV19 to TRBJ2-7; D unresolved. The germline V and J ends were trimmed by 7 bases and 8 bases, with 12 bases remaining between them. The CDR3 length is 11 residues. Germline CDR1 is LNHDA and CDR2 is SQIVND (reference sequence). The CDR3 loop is CASTWTQKQYF. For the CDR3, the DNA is TGTGCCAGTACCTGGACGCAGAAGCAGTACTTC. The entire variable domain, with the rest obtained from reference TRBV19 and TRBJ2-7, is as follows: DGGITQSPKYLFRKEGQNVTLSCEQNLNHDAMYWYRQDPGQGLRLIYYSQIVNDFQKGDIAEGYSVSREKKESFPLTVTSAQKNPTAFYLCASTWTQKQYFGPGTRLTVT.

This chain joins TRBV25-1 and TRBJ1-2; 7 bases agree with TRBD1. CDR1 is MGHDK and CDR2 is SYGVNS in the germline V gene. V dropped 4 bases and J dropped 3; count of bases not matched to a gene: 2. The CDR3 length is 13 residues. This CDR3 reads CASSVGTDYGYTF. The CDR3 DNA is TGTGCCAGCAGTGTCGGGACAGACTATGGCTACACCTTC.

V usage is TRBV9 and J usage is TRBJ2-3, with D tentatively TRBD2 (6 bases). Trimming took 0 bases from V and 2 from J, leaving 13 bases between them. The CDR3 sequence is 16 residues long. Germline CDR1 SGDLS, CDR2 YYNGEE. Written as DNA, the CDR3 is TGTGCCAGCAGCGTAGGTCTGCGGGAAGTCACAGATACGCAGTATTTT. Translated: CASSVGLREVTDTQYF.

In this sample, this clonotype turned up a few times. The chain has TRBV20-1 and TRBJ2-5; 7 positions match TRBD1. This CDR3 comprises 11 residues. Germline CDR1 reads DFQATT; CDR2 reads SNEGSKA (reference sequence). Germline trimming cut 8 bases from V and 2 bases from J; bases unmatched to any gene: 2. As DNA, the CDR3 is TGCAGTTTGGGACAGCAAGAGACCCAGTACTTC. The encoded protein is CSLGQQETQYF.

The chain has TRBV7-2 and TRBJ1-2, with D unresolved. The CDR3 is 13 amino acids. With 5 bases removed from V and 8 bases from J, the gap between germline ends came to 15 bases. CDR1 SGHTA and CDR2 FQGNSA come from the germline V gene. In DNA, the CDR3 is TGTGCCAGCAGCCCAAAAATCGAGCGAGGCTACACCTTC. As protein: CASSPKIERGYTF.

This chain's CDR3 is CASRESVDTEPSETQYF. In DNA form, the CDR3 reads TGCGCCAGCAGGGAGTCGGTGGACACCGAACCGTCGGAGACCCAGTACTTC. The V gene is TRBV4-1, the J gene TRBJ2-5; D perhaps matches TRBD1 (5 bases). V was pared by 6 bases and J by 5 bases, with 25 bases between. Germline V gene lookup returns CDR1 MGHRA and CDR2 YSYEKL. CDR3 length equals 17 residues.

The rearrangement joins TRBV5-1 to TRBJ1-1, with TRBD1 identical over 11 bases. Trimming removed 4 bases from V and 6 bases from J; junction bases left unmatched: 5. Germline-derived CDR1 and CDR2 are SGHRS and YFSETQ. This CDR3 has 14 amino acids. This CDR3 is CASSRDRGDSEAFF. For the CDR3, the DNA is TGCGCCAGCAGCCGGGACAGGGGGGACTCTGAAGCTTTCTTT.

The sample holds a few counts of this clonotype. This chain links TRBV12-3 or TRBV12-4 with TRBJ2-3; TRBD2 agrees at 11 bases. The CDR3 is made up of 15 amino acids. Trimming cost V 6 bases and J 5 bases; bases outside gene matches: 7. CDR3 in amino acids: CASRSPGLAGDTQYF. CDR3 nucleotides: TGTGCCAGCAGAAGCCCTGGACTAGCGGGAGATACGCAGTATTTT.

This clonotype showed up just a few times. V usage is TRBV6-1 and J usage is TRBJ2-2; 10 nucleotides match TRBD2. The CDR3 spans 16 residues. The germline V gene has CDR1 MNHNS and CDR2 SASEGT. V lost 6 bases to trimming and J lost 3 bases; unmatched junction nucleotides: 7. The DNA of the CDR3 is TGTGCCAGCAGATCACCGGGACTAGCGTACACCGGGGAGCTGTTTTTT. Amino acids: CASRSPGLAYTGELFF.

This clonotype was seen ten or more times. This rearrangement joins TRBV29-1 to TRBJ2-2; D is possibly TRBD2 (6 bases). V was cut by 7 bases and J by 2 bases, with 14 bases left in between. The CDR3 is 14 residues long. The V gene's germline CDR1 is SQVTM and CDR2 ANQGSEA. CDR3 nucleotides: TGCAGCGCGACCGGGACTTCTAACACCGGGGAGCTGTTTTTT. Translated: CSATGTSNTGELFF.

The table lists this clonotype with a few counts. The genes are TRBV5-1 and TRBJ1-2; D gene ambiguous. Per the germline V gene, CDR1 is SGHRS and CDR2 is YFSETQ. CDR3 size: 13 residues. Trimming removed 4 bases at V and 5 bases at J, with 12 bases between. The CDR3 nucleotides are TGCGCCAGCAGCCTGTCTGACTTATATGGCTACACCTTC. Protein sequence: CASSLSDLYGYTF.

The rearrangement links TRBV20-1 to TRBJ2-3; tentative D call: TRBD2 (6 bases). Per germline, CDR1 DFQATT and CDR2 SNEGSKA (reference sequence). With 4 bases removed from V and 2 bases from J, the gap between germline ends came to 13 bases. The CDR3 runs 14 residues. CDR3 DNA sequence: TGCAGTGCTACCCGGGACTTTCACACAGATACGCAGTATTTT. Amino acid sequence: CSATRDFHTDTQYF.